This TCR beta chain is from a study of blood T cells in healthy people across ages. Germline V gene lookup returns CDR1 MDHEN and CDR2 SYDVKM. This CDR3 has 12 residues. V was pared by 7 bases and J by 6 bases, with 7 bases between. PCR was performed a second time for about 7 to 11 cycles using a sample-barcoded 5' primer and a J-beta primer mix. The template-switch adaptor, which had 12 random nucleotides, put a tag on each cDNA molecule. MiXCR, run by TCRdb on the 5' RACE reads, gives a single entry per CDR3 protein. The profile shows 700,000 or so distinct CDR3 sequences, 22% of them singletons. A minimum of 7 million PBMCs was isolated per sample.

The source is a man between 65 and 85 years old in good health. The source material was blood. This sequence joins TRBV28 and TRBJ1-6; unclear D gene. The CDR3 protein is CASTPTNSPLHF. CDR3 sequence (DNA): TGTGCCAGCACACCCACTAATTCACCCCTCCACTTT.